This TCR beta chain came from a study of T cell repertoires in cytomegalovirus infection. Study-wide background: The public TCR beta signatures pointed to both CMV infection and matching HLA type.

Germline CDR1 and CDR2: MNHEY and SVGEGT. Between the trimmed V and J ends, which lost 2 bases and 2 bases, there was a span of 13 bases. This CDR3 has 16 residues. Via MiXCR, TCRdb re-called the reads, giving one row per CDR3 protein. The top ten clones hold 30% to 35% of a sample with about 190,000 distinct CDR3 sequences, roughly 30% of them seen once. For this clonotype: The antigen is undetermined.

Study-wide points: Predominance within the ex vivo response was attributable to HLA-C-restricted CMV-specific TCR beta clonotypes. Totalled public TCR beta family frequency picked out people who carried CMV plus the relevant HLA.

The specimen sequenced was PBMCs. The source is a human donor in good health (CMV status not recorded). Some clones in this sample may be carry-over from other donors' samples. The chain uses TRBV6-2 or TRBV6-3 and TRBJ1-5; unclear D gene. The DNA of the CDR3 is TGTGCCAGCAGTTACGCGGCAGGCTTAGGCAATCAGCCCCAGCATTTT. It specifies CASSYAAGLGNQPQHF.